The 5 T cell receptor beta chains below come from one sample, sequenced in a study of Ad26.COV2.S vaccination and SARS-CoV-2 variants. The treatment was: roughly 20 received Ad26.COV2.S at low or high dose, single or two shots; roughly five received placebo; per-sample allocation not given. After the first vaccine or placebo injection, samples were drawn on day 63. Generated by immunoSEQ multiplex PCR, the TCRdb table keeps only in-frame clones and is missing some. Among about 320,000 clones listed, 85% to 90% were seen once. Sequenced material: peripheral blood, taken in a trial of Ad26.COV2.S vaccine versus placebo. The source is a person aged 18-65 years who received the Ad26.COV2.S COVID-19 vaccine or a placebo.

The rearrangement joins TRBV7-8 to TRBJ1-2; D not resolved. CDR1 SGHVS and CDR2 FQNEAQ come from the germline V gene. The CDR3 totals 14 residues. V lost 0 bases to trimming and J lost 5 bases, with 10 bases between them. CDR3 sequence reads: CASSLARIPYGYTF. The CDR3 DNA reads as TGTGCCAGCAGCTTAGCCCGAATACCGTATGGCTACACCTTC.

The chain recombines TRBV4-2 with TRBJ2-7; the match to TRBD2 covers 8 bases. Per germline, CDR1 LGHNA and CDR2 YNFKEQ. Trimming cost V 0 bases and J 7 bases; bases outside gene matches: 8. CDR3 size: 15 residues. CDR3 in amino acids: CASSQDWGTSQEQYV. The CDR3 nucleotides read TGTGCCAGCAGCCAAGATTGGGGGACTAGTCAAGAGCAGTACGTC.

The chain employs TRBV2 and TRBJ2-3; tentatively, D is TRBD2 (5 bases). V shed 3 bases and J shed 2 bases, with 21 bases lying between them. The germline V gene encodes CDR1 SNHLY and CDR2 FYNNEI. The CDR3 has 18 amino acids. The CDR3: CASSDAPLTSYFTDTQYF. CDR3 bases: TGTGCCAGCAGTGATGCCCCCTTAACTAGTTATTTCACAGATACGCAGTATTTT.

CDR3 bases: TGTGCCAGCAGCTTATATCAGGGGAACACTGAAGCTTTCTTT. It is translated as CASSLYQGNTEAFF. The genes are TRBV7-2 and TRBJ1-1; D perhaps matches TRBD1 (5 bases). The V end was cut by 2 bases, the J end by 1 base, with 8 bases between. Looked up from germline, CDR1 is SGHTA and CDR2 is FQGNSA. This CDR3 has 14 amino acids.

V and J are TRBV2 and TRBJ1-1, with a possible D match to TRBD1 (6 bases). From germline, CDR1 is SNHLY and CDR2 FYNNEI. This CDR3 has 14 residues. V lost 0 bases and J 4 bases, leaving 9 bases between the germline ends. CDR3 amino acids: CASSEAQGFTEAFF. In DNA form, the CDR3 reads TGTGCCAGCAGTGAAGCGCAGGGGTTCACTGAAGCTTTCTTT.